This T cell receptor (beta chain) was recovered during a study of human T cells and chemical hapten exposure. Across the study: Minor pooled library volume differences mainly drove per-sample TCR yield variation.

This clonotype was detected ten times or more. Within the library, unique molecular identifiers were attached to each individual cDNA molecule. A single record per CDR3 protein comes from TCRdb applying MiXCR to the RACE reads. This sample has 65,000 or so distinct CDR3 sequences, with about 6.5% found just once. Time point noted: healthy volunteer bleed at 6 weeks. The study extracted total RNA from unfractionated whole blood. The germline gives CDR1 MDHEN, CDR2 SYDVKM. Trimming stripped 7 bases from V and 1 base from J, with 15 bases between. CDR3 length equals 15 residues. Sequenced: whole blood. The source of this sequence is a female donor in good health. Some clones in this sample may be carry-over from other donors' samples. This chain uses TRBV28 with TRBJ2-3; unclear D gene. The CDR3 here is CASMDGAEGTDTQYF. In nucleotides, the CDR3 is TGTGCCAGCATGGATGGAGCAGAGGGCACAGATACGCAGTATTTT.